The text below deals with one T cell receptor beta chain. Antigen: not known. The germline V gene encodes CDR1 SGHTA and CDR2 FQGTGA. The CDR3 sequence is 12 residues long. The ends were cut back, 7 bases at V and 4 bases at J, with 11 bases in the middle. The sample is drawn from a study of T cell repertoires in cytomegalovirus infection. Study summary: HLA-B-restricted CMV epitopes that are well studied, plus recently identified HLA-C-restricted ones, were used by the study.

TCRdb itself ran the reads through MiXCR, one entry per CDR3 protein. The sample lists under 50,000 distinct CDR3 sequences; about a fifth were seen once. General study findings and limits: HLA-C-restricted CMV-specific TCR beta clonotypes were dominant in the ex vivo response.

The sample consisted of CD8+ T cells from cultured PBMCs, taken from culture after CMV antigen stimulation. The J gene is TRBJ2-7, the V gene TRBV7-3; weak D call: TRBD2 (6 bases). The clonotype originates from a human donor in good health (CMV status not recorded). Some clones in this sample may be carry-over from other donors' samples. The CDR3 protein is CASKGGDYEQYF. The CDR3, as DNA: TGTGCCAGCAAAGGAGGGGATTACGAGCAGTACTTC.